Below, one T cell receptor beta chain is given with its context. Alongside a J-beta primer mix, a sample-barcoded 5' primer served in a second PCR lasting about 7 to 12 cycles. TCRdb processed the 5' RACE reads anew with MiXCR; each CDR3 protein has one entry. The sample shows around 990,000 distinct CDR3 sequences, around two fifths of them seen only once. The CDR3 loop spans 12 amino acids. The germline CDR1 and CDR2 sequences are SQVTM and ANQGSEA. V lost 4 bases to trimming and J lost 5 bases, with 10 bases between them. This entry comes from a study of blood T cells in healthy people across ages.

The V call is TRBV29-1, the J call TRBJ2-3; perhaps TRBD1 as D (5 bases). Sequenced sample: blood. This clonotype was sampled from a man aged 18 to 29 in good health. The CDR3 nucleotides read TGCAGCGTTGGGGGCTCTGTAGATACGCAGTATTTT. Translated: CSVGGSVDTQYF.